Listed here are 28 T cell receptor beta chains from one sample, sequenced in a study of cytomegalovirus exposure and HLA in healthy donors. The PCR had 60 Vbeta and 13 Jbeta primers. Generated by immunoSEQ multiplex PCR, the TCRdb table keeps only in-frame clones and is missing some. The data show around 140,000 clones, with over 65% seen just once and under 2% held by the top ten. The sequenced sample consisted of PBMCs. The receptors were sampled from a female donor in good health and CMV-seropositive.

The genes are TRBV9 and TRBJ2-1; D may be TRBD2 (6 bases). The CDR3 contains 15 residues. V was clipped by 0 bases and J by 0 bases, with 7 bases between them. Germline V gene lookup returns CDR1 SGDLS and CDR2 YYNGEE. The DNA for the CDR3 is TGTGCCAGCAGCGTAGTCGGGGGCTCCTACAATGAGCAGTTCTTC. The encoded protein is CASSVVGGSYNEQFF.

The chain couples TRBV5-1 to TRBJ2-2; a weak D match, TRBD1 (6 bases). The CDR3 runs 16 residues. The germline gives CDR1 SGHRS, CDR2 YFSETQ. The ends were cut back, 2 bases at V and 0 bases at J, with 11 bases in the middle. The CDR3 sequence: CASSFTGQPNTGELFF. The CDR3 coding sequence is TGCGCCAGCAGCTTTACAGGGCAACCGAACACCGGGGAGCTGTTTTTT.

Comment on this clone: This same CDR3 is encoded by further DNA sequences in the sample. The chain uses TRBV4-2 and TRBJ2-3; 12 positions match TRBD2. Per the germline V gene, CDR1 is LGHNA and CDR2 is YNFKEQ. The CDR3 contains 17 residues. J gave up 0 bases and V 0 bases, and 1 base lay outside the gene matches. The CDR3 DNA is TGTGCCAGCAGCCAAGACGGGACTAGCGGGAGCACAGATACGCAGTATTTT. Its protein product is CASSQDGTSGSTDTQYF.

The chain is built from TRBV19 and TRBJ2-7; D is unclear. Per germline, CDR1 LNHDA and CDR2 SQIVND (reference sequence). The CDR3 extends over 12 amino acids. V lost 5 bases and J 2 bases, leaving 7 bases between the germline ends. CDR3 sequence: CASSADTYEQYF. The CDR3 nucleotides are TGTGCCAGTAGTGCAGATACCTACGAGCAGTACTTC.

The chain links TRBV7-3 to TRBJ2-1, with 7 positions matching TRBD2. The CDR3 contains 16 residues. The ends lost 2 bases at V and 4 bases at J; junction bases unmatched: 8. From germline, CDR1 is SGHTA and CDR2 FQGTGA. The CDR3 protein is CASSLRLAEPYNEQFF. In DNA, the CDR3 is TGTGCCAGCAGCTTACGCCTAGCGGAACCTTACAATGAGCAGTTCTTC.

In DNA form, the CDR3 reads TGTGCCAGCAGCCAAGGGGCAGCCAGGACCCAGTACTTC. It specifies CASSQGAARTQYF. The rearrangement joins TRBV7-3 to TRBJ2-5, with a weak D call TRBD1 (5 bases). The CDR3 runs to 13 residues. The germline V and J ends were trimmed by 5 bases and 7 bases, with 14 bases remaining between them. Germline-derived CDR1 and CDR2 are SGHTA and FQGTGA.

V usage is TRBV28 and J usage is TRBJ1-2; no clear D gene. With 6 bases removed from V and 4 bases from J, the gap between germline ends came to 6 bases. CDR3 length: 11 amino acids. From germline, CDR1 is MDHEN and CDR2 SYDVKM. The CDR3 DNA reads TGTGCCAGCAGCACTACCTATGGCTACACCTTC. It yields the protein CASSTTYGYTF.

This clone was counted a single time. The CDR3 sequence is CASSIGGTEAFF. In DNA form, the CDR3 reads TGCGCCAGCAGCATAGGAGGGACTGAAGCTTTCTTT. The chain uses TRBV5-1 and TRBJ1-1; D is uncertain. The V gene lost 4 bases and the J gene lost 5 bases, with 9 bases spanning the gap. CDR1 and CDR2 from the germline V gene are SGHRS and YFSETQ. CDR3 length: 12 residues.

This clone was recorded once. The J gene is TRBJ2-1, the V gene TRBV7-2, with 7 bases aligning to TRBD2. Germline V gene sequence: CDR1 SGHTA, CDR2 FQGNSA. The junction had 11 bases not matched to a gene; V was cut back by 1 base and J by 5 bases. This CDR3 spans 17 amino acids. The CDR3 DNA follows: TGTGCCAGCAGCTTAGTTGGTGGGAGGGCCATAAACAATGAGCAGTTCTTC. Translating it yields CASSLVGGRAINNEQFF.

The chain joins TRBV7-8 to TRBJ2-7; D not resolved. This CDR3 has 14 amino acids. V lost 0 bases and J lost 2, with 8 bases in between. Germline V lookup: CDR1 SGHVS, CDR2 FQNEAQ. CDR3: CASSLAPVPYEQYF. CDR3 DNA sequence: TGTGCCAGCAGCTTAGCCCCAGTCCCCTACGAGCAGTACTTC.

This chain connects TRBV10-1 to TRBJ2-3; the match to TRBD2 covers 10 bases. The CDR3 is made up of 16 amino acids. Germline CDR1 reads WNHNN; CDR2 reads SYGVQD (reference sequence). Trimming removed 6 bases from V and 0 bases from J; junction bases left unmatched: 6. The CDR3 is CASSDGLAVSTDTQYF. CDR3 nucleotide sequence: TGCGCCAGCAGCGATGGACTAGCGGTCAGCACAGATACGCAGTATTTT.

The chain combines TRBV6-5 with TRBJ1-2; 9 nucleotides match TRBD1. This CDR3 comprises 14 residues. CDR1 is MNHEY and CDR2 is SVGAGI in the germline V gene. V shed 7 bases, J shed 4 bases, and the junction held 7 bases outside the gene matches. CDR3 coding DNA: TGTGCCAGCACCCCAACAGGGGGCGCCTATGGCTACACCTTC. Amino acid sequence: CASTPTGGAYGYTF.

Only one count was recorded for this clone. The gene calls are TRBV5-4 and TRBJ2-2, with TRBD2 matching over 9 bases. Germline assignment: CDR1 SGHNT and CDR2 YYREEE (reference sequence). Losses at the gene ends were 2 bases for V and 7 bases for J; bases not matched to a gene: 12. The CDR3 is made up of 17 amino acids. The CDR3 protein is CASSLIGRGGLIGELFF. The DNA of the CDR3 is TGTGCCAGCAGCTTAATCGGGCGGGGGGGCCTAATCGGGGAGCTGTTTTTT.

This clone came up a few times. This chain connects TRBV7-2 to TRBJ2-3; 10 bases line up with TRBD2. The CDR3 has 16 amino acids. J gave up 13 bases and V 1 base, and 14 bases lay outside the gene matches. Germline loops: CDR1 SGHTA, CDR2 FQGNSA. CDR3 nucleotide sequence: TGTGCCAGCAGCTTAGATGGTAGCGGGGGGACCTGGGAAAAGTATTTT. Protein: CASSLDGSGGTWEKYF.

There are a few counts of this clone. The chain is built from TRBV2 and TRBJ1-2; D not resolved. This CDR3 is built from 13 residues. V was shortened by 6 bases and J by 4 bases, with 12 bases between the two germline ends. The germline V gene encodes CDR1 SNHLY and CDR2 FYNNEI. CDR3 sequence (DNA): TGTGCCAGCAGGACAAGTGGACTCTATGGCTACACCTTC. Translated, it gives CASRTSGLYGYTF.

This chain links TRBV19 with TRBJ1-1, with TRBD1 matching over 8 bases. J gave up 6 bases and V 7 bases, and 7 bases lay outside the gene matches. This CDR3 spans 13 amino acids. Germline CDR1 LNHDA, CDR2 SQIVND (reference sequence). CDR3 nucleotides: TGTGCCAGTAACCGACAGGGGCAGGCTGAAGCTTTCTTT. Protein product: CASNRQGQAEAFF.

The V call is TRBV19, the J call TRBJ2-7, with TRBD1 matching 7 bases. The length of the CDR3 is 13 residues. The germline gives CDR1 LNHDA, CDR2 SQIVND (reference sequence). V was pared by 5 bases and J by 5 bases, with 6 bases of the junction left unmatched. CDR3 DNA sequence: TGTGCCAGTAGTCTCGACAGGGTTAACGAGCAGTACTTC. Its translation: CASSLDRVNEQYF.

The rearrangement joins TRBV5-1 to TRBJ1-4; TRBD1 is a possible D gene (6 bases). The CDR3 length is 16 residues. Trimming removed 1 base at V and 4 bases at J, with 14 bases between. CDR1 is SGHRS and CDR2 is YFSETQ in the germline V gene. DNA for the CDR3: TGCGCCAGCAGCTTGAGCGTTGGACAGCTTAATGAAAAACTGTTTTTT. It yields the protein CASSLSVGQLNEKLFF.

The CDR3 DNA sequence: TGCGCCAGCAGCTTGAACGGGGGAAATTCACCCCTCCACTTT. Translating it yields CASSLNGGNSPLHF. The chain is built from TRBV5-1 and TRBJ1-6; D may be TRBD1 (5 bases). V was clipped by 1 base and J by 7 bases, with 9 bases between them. Per germline, CDR1 SGHRS and CDR2 YFSETQ. The CDR3 length is 14 residues. The variable domain in full, completed from reference TRBV5-1 and TRBJ1-6, reads KAGVTQTPRYLIKTRGQQVTLSCSPISGHRSVSWYQQTPGQGLQFLFEYFSETQRNKGNFPGRFSGRQFSNSRSEMNVSTLELGDSALYLCASSLNGGNSPLHFGNGTRLTVT.

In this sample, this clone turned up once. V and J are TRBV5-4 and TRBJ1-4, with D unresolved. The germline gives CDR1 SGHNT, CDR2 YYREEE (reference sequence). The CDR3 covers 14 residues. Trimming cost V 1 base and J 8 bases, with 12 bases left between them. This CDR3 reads CASSLQASREKLFF. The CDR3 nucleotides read TGTGCCAGCAGCTTGCAGGCGTCCCGGGAAAAACTGTTTTTT. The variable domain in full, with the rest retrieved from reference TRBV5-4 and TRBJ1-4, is ETGVTQSPTHLIKTRGQQVTLRCSSQSGHNTVSWYQQALGQGPQFIFQYYREEENGRGNFPPRFSGLQFPNYSSELNVNALELDDSALYLCASSLQASREKLFFGSGTQLSVL.

The CDR3 coding sequence is TGTGCCACCTCTTTTACAGAAAGCACAGATACGCAGTATTTT. It specifies CATSFTESTDTQYF. V is TRBV27 and J is TRBJ2-3; D uncertain. The CDR3 sequence is 14 residues long. Germline CDR1 MNHEY, CDR2 SMNVEV (reference sequence). Trimming left V 10 bases short and J 0 bases short, with 14 bases between.

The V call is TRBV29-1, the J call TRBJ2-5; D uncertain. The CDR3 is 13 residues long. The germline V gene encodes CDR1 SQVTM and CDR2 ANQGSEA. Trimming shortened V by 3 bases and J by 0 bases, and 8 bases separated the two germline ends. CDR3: CSVESVYQETQYF. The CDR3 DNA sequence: TGCAGCGTTGAGTCAGTGTACCAAGAGACCCAGTACTTC.

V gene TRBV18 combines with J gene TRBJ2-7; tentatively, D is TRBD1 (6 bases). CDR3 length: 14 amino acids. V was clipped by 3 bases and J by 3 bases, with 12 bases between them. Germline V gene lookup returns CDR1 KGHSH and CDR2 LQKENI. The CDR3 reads CASSPQTGFYEQYF. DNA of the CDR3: TGTGCCAGCTCACCTCAAACAGGGTTCTACGAGCAGTACTTC.

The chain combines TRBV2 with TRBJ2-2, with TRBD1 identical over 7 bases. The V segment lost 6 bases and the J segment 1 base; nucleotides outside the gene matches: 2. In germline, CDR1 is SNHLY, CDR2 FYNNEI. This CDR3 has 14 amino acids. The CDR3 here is CASRGDRNTGELFF. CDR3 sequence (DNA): TGTGCCAGCAGGGGGGACAGGAACACCGGGGAGCTGTTTTTT.

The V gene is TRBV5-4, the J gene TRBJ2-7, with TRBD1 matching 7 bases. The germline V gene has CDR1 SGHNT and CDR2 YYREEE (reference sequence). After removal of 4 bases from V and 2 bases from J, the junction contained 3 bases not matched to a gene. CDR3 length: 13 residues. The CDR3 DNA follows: TGTGCCAGCAGCCCCGACAGGGCCTACGAGCAGTACTTC. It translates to CASSPDRAYEQYF.

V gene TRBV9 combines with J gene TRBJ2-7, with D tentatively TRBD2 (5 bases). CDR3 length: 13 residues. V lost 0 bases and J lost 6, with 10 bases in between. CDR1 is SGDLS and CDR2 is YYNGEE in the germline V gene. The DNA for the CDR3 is TGTGCCAGCAGCGTAGTTGGAGGACCCGAGCAGTACTTC. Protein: CASSVVGGPEQYF.

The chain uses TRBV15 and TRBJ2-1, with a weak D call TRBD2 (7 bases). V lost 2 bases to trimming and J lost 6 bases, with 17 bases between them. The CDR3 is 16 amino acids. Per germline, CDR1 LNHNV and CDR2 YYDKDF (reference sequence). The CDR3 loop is CATSRMGGARGNEQFF. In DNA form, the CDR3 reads TGTGCCACCAGCAGAATGGGGGGGGCGCGTGGCAATGAGCAGTTCTTC.

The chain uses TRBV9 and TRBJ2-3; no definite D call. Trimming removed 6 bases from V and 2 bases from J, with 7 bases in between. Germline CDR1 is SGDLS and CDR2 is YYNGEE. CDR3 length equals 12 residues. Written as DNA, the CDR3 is TGTGCCAGCACTATGTCCACAGATACGCAGTATTTT. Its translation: CASTMSTDTQYF.